The T cell receptor (beta chain) described here comes from a study of regulatory T cells in long-lasting Graves disease. This clonotype was counted only a few times. Germline CDR1 and CDR2: LNHDA and SQIVND (reference sequence). J gave up 0 bases and V 8 bases, and 16 bases lay outside the gene matches. The CDR3 sequence is 19 residues long. In building TCR beta libraries, iRepertoire HTBI primers were used together with Arm-PCR of CDR3 regions. Via MiXCR, TCRdb re-called the multiplex PCR reads, giving one row per CDR3 protein. The data show roughly 560,000 distinct CDR3 sequences, approximately 12% seen once. The time point is: newly diagnosed GD, antithyroid drugs for less than 3 months. RNA from PBMCs was the source of the TCR library. These data are also associated with another study on T cells in Graves' hyperthyroidism and ophthalmopathy.

This chain joins TRBV19 and TRBJ1-5, with 10 bases matching TRBD1. This receptor was taken from a woman in her twenties or thirties with Graves disease. Sequenced here: peripheral blood mononuclear cells (PBMCs), sampled at new diagnosis, from a patient treated with antithyroid drugs. The CDR3 reads CASGDRTGQGFYSNQPQHF. CDR3 coding DNA: TGTGCCAGTGGAGATCGGACGGGACAGGGGTTCTATAGCAATCAGCCCCAGCATTTT.